This T cell receptor beta chain was recovered during a study of shared clonotypes between healthy human individuals. Sequenced by immunoSEQ multiplex PCR; TCRdb stores in-frame clones only, minus some. The table includes about 480,000 clones, about 80% detected once. The trim removed 0 bases at V and 7 bases at J, leaving 6 bases unmatched. Germline V gene lookup returns CDR1 MNHEY and CDR2 SMNVEV (reference sequence). The CDR3 has 16 amino acids. This receptor was identified in a woman in her thirties or forties in good health. Some clones in this sample may be carry-over from other donors' samples. This rearrangement joins TRBV27 to TRBJ2-1; the match to TRBD1 covers 10 bases. The sequencing input was PBMCs. Written as DNA, the CDR3 is TGTGCCAGCAGTTTATCGGCGGGACAGGGGTGGAATGAGCAGTTCTTC. Its protein product is CASSLSAGQGWNEQFF.